This T cell receptor beta chain was obtained from a study of CD8+ T cells in alopecia areata. The wider study: People stayed on tofacitinib for 6 to 18 months, then stopped the drug for 6 months. Study-level results: Scalp samples also yield sequences of resident alphabeta T cells from normal skin. Amid tofacitinib therapy, many expanded lesional clones stayed present in scalp and blood.

Concerning this clone: Its antigen is currently unknown.

Treatment given: oral pan-JAK inhibitor, 5-10 mg twice daily. Both peripheral blood and punch biopsies of lesional scalp skin were obtained from patients who had alopecia areata. There are 15 residues in the CDR3. In germline, CDR1 is SEHNR, CDR2 FQNEAQ (reference sequence). The germline V and J ends were trimmed by 5 bases and 2 bases, with 10 bases remaining between them. RNA was extracted and reverse transcribed into cDNA as the sequencing template. Data came from immunoSEQ multiplex PCR; TCRdb stores just in-frame clones and leaves some out. The data hold fewer than 150,000 clones, with roughly 82% observed a single time.

The chain links TRBV7-9 to TRBJ2-6; either TRBD1 or TRBD2 may fit D (6 bases each). This TCR came from a human donor with alopecia areata. Sample: CD8+ T cells sorted from blood, taken at week 4, from a patient treated with tofacitinib. CDR3 in amino acids: CASSPGATGANVLTF. CDR3 DNA sequence: TGTGCCAGCAGCCCGGGGGCTACTGGGGCCAACGTCCTGACTTTC.